This TCR beta chain was captured in a study of regulatory T cells in long-lasting Graves disease. General observations from the study: The study found persistent patients shared more public clonotypes (roughly 3,000) than new patients (just over 950).

Note on this clonotype: As yet, its antigen is unknown.

CDR3 length: 14 amino acids. Looked up from germline, CDR1 is SNHLY and CDR2 is FYNNEI. Trimming removed 0 bases at V and 2 bases at J, with 7 bases between. Stated time point: persistent/refractory GD, antithyroid drugs over 5 years with positive TRAb. From RNA extracted from PBMCs, the TCR library was made. Both iRepertoire HTBI primers and Arm-PCR of CDR3 regions were used to build the TCR beta libraries. Each CDR3 protein is one row after TCRdb ran MiXCR on the multiplex PCR reads. The sample holds around 400,000 distinct CDR3 sequences, 23% seen once. The sample here was peripheral blood mononuclear cells (PBMCs), taken when the disease was refractory, from a patient treated with antithyroid drugs. This clonotype originated in a woman between 40 and 50 years old with Graves disease. This chain connects TRBV2 to TRBJ1-2; the D is unclear. Here the CDR3 reads CASSEAVRNYGYTF. The CDR3 nucleotides read TGTGCCAGCAGTGAAGCCGTCAGGAACTATGGCTACACCTTC.